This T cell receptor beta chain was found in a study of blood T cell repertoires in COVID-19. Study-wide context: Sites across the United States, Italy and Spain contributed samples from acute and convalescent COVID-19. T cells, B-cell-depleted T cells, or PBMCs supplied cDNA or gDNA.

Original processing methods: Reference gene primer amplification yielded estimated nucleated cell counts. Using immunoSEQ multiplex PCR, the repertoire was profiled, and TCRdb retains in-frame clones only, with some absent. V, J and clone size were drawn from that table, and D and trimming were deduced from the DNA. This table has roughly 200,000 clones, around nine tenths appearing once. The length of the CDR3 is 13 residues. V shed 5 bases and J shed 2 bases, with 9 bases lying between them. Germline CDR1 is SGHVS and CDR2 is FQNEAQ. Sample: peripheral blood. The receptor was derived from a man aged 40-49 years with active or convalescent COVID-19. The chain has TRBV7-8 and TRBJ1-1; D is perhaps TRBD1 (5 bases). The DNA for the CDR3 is TGTGCCAGCAGCCCAACAGGAAACACTGAAGCTTTCTTT. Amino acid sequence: CASSPTGNTEAFF.